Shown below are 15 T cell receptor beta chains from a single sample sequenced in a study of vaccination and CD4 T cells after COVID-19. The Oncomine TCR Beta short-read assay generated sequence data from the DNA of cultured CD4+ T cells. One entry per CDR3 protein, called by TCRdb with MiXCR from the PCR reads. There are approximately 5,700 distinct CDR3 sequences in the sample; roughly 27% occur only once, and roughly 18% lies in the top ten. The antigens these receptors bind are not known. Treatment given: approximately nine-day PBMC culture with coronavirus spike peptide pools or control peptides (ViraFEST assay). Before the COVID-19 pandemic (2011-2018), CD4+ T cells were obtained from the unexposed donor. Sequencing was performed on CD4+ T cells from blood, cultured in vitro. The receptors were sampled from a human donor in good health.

CDR3 coding DNA: TGCAGTGCTAGAGAGACAGACACTGAAGCTTTCTTT. Translation gives CSARETDTEAFF. The rearrangement links TRBV20-1 to TRBJ1-1, with a tentative D call TRBD1 (5 bases). This CDR3 contains 12 residues. Germline assignment: CDR1 DFQATT and CDR2 SNEGSKA (reference sequence). Trimming cost V 0 bases and J 3 bases, with 5 bases left between them.

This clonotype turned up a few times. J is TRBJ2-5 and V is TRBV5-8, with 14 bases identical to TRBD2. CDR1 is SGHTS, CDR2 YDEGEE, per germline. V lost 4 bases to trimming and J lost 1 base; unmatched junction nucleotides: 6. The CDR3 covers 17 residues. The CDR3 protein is CASSGGLAGGIQETQYF. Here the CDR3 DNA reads TGTGCCAGCAGCGGAGGACTAGCGGGGGGAATCCAAGAGACCCAGTACTTC. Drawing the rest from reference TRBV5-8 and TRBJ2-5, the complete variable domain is EAGVTQSPTHLIKTRGQQATLRCSPISGHTSVYWYQQALGLGLQFLLWYDEGEERNRGNFPPRFSGRQFPNYSSELNVNALELEDSALYLCASSGGLAGGIQETQYFGPGTRLLVL.

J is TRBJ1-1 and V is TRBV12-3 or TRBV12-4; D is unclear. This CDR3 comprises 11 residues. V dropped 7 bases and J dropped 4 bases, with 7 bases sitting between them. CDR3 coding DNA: TGTGCCAGCACCATGATCACTGAAGCTTTCTTT. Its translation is CASTMITEAFF.

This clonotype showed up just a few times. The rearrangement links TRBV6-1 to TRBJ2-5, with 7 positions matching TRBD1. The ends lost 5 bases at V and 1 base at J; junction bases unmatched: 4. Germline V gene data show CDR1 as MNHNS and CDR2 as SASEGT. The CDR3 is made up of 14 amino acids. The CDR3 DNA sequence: TGTGCCAGCAGTCCCGGGACAGTCCAAGAGACCCAGTACTTC. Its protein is CASSPGTVQETQYF.

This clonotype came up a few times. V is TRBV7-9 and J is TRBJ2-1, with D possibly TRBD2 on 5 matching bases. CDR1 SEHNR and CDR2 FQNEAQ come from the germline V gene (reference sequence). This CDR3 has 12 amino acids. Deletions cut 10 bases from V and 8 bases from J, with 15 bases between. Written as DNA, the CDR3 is TGTGCCACCAGGACGGCGAGGGATGAGCAGTTCTTC. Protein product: CATRTARDEQFF.

DNA of the CDR3: TGCGCCAGCAGCTCGAGGGGGAGCTCCTATAATTCACCCCTCCACTTT. Amino acid sequence: CASSSRGSSYNSPLHF. The chain is built from TRBV5-1 and TRBJ1-6; D might be TRBD1 (6 bases). The germline CDR1 and CDR2 sequences are SGHRS and YFSETQ. V gave up 3 bases and J gave up 0 bases, with 10 bases separating them. The CDR3 spans 16 residues.

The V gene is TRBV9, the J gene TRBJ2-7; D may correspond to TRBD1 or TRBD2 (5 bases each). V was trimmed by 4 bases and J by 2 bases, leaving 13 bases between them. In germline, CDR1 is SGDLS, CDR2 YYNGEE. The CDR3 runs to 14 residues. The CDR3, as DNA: TGTGCCAGCAGCCCCTCCGGGGCGCCCTACGAGCAGTACTTC. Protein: CASSPSGAPYEQYF.

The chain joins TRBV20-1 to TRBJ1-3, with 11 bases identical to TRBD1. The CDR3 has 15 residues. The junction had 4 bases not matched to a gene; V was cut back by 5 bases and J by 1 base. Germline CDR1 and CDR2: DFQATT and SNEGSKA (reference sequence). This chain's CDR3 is CSAGGQGVSGNTIYF. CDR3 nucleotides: TGCAGTGCTGGGGGACAGGGGGTATCTGGAAACACCATATATTTT.

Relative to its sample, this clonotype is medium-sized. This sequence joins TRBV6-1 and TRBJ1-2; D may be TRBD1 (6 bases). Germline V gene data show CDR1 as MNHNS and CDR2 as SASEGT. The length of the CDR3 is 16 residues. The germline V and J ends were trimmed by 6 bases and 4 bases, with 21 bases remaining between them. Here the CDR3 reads CASRHLGGQASYGYTF. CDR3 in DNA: TGTGCCAGCAGGCACCTGGGGGGGCAGGCGAGCTATGGCTACACCTTC.

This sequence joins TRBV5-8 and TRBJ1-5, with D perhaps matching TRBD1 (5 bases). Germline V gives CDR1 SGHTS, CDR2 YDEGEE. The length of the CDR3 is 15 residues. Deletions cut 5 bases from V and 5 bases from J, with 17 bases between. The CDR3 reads CASSTGTLIYQPQHF. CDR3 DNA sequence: TGTGCCAGCAGTACCGGGACCTTAATCTATCAGCCCCAGCATTTT.

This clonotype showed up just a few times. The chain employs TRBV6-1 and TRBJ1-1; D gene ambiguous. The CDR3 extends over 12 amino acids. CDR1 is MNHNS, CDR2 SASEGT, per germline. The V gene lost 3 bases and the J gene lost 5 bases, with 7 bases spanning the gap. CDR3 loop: CASSDKFTEAFF. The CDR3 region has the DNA TGTGCCAGCAGTGATAAGTTTACTGAAGCTTTCTTT.

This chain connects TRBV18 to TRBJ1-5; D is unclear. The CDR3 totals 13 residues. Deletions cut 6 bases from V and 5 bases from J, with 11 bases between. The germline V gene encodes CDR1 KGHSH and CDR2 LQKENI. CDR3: CASSPDPDQPQHF. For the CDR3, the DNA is TGTGCCAGCTCTCCAGACCCAGATCAGCCCCAGCATTTT.

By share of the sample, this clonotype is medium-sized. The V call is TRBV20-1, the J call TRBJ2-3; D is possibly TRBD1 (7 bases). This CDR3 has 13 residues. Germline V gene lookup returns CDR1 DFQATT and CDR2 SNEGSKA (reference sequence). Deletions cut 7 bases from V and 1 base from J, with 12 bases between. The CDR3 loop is CSGRRGRTDTQYF. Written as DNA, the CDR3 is TGCAGTGGGCGGAGGGGGCGCACAGATACGCAGTATTTT.

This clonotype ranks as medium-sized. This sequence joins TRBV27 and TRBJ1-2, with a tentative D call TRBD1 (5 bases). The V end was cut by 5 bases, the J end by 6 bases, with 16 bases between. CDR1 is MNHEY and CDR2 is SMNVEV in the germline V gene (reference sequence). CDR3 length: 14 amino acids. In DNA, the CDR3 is TGTGCCAGCAGTCCTGAGACCGGGACGGATGGCTACACCTTC. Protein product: CASSPETGTDGYTF.

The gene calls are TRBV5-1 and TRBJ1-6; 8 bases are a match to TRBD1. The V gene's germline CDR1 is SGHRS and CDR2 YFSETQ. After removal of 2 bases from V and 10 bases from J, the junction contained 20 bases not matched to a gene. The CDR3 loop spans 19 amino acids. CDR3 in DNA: TGCGCCAGCAGCTTAGCCACTACTACAGGGGGACTTTTGGGATCACCCCTCCACTTT. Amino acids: CASSLATTTGGLLGSPLHF.